The clone carrying this T cell receptor beta chain was observed at least ten times. Its antigen is as yet unknown. A much larger clone is a single base away; this may be a read error. The sample contains more than one DNA sequence encoding this CDR3. This record belongs to a study of metastatic and nonmetastatic thyroid tumors. On the study more broadly: The study looked at repertoires side by side in blood and in tumor or nodule tissue from malignant and benign thyroid patients. Study results and limitations: Within blood and tumor, benign nodules reportedly had significantly lower TCR beta diversity than malignant thyroid tumors did.

Every patient underwent thyroid surgery untreated. TCRdb re-processed the PCR reads through MiXCR. The sample shows roughly 30,000 clones, around 3.9% of them seen only once. The clonotype comes from a male donor with papillary thyroid cancer or a benign thyroid nodule (not recorded which). Some clones in this sample may be carry-over from other donors' samples. Sequencing was carried out using blood.

The CDR3 DNA reads as TGTGCTAGCAGCCTCTTTCTGAACACTGAAGCTTTCTTT. Its translation: CASSLFLNTEAFF. J is TRBJ1-1 and V is TRBV3-1, with D hard to call. CDR1 and CDR2 (germline): LGHDT, YNNKEL (reference sequence). The CDR3 is made up of 13 amino acids.